The T cell receptor beta chain under discussion was sequenced for a study of Tregs in tolerant kidney transplant recipients. The CDR3 loop spans 15 amino acids. With 4 bases removed from V and 2 bases from J, the gap between germline ends came to 14 bases. Germline loops: CDR1 SGHNT, CDR2 YYREEE (reference sequence). Sequenced by immunoSEQ multiplex PCR; TCRdb stores in-frame clones only, minus some. The table has around 78,000 clones, more than 85% seen once. This TCR derives from a human donor who received a combined kidney and bone marrow transplant. The V and J genes are TRBV5-4 and TRBJ2-3; perhaps TRBD2 as D (6 bases). The source material was Tregs from blood, sampled before the transplant. The CDR3 DNA reads as TGTGCCAGCAGCGGGGGGTACCGGATCACAGATACGCAGTATTTT. Residues: CASSGGYRITDTQYF.